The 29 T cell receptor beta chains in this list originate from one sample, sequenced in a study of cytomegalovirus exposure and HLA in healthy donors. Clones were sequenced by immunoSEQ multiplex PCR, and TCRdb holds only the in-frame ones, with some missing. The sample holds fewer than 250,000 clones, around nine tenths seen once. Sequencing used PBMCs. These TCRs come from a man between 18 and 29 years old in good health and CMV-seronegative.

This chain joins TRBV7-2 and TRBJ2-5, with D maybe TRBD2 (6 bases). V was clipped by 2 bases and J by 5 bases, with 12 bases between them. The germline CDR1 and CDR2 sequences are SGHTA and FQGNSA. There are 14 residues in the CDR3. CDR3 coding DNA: TGTGCCAGCAGCTTAAGGGCGGGAAGGGAGACCCAGTACTTC. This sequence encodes CASSLRAGRETQYF.

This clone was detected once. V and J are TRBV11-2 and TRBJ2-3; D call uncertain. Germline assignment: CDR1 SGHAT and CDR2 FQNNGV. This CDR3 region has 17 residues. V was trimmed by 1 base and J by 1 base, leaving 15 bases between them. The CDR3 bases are TGTGCCAGCAGCTTAGGAGACTCGGGTCGGGGCACAGATACGCAGTATTTT. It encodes CASSLGDSGRGTDTQYF. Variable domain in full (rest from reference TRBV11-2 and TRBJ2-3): EAGVAQSPRYKIIEKRQSVAFWCNPISGHATLYWYQQILGQGPKLLIQFQNNGVVDDSQLPKDRFSAERLKGVDSTLKIQPAKLEDSAVYLCASSLGDSGRGTDTQYFGPGTRLTVL.

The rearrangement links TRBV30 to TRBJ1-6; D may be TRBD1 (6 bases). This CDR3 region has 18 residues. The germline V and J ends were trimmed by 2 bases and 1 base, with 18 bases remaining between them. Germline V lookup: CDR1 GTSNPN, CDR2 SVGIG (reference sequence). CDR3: CAWSSGTLIRSYNSPLHF. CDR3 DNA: TGTGCCTGGAGTTCCGGGACACTGATTAGGTCCTATAATTCACCCCTCCACTTT.

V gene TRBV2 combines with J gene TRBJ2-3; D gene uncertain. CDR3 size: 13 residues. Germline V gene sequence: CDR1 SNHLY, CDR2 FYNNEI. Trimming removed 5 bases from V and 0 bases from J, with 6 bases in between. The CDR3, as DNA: TGTGCCAGCAGTTCGGGTAGCACAGATACGCAGTATTTT. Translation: CASSSGSTDTQYF.

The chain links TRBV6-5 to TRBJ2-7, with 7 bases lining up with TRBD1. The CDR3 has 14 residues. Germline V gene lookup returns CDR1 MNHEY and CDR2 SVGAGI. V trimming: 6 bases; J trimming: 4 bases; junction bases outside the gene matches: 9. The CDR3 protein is CASSPTRGRYEQYF. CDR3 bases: TGTGCCAGCAGCCCGACGAGGGGGCGGTACGAGCAGTACTTC.

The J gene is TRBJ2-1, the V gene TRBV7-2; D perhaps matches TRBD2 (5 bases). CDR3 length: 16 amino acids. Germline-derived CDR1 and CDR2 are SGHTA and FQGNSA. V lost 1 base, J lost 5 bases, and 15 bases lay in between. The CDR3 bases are TGTGCCAGCAGCTTAGTGCTTCACGGAGGAGACAATGAGCAGTTCTTC. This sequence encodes CASSLVLHGGDNEQFF.

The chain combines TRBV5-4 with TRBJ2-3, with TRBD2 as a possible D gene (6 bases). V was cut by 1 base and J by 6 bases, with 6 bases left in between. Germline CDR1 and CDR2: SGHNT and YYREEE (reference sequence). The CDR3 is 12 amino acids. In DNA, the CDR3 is TGTGCCAGCAGCTTGCGGGGGGATACGCAGTATTTT. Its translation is CASSLRGDTQYF.

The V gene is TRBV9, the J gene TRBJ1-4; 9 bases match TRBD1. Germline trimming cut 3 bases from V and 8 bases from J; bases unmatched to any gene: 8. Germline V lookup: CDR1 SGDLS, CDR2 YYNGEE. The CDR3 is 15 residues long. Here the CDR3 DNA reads TGTGCCAGCAGCGGATCCGGGACAGGGAGCGAAAAACTGTTTTTT. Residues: CASSGSGTGSEKLFF.

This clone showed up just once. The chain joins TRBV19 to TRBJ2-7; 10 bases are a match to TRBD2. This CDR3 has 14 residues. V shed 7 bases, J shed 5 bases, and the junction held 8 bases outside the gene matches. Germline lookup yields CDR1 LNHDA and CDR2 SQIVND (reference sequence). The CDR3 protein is CASTASGSIHEQYF. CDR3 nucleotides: TGTGCCAGTACCGCTAGCGGGAGCATCCACGAGCAGTACTTC.

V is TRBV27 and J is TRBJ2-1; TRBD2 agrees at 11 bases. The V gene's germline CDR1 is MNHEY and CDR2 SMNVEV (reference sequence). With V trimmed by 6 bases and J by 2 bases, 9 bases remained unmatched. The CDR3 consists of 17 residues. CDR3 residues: CASSLTPGLAAYNEQFF. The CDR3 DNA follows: TGTGCCAGCAGCCTGACACCGGGACTAGCGGCCTACAATGAGCAGTTCTTC.

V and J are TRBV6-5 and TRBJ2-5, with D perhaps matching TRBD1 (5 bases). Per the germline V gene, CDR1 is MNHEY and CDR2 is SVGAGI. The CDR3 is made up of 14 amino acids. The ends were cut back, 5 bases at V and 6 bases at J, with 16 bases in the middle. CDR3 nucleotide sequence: TGTGCCAGCAGTAGTAGGAGACAGTCCCAGACCCAGTACTTC. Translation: CASSSRRQSQTQYF.

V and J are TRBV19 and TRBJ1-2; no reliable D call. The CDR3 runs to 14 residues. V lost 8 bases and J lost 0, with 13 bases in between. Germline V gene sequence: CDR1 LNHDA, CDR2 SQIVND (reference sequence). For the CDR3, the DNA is TGTGCCAGTCTGGGAGCGGTAGCTAACTATGGCTACACCTTC. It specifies CASLGAVANYGYTF.

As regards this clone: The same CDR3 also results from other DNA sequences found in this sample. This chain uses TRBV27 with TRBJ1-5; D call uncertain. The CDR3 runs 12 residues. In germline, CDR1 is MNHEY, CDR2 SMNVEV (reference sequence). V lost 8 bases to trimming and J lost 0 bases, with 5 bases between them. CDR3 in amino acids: CASSFSNQPQHF. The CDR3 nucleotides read TGTGCCAGCTCCTTTAGCAATCAGCCCCAGCATTTT.

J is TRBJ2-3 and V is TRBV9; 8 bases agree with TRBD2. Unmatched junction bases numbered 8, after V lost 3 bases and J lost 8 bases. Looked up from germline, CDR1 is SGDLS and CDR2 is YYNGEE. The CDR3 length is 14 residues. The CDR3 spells CASSDSGGPSTQYF. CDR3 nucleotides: TGTGCCAGCAGCGATTCGGGGGGGCCAAGTACGCAGTATTTT.

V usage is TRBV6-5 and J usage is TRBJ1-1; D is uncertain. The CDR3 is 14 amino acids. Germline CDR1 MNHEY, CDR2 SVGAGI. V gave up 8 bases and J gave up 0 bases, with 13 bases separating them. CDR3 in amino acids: CASALTEMNTEAFF. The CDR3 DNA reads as TGTGCCAGCGCCCTGACGGAGATGAACACTGAAGCTTTCTTT.

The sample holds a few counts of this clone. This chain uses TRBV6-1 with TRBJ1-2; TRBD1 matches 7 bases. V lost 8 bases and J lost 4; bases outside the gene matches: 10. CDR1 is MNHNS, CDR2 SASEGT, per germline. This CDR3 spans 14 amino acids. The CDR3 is CASAATTGSYGYTF. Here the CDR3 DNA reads TGTGCCAGCGCAGCTACGACAGGGTCCTATGGCTACACCTTC.

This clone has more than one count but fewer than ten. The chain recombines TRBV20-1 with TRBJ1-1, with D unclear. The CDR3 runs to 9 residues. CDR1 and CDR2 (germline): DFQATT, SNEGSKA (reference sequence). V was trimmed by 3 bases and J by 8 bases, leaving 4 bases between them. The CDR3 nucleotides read TGCAGTGCTAGCCCGGAAGCTTTCTTT. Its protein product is CSASPEAFF.

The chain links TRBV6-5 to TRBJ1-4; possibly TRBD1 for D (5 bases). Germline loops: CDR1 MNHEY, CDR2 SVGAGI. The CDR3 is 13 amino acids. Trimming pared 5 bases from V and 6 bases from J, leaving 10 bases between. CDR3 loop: CASSIQGHEKLFF. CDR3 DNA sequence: TGTGCCAGCAGTATCCAGGGCCATGAAAAACTGTTTTTT.

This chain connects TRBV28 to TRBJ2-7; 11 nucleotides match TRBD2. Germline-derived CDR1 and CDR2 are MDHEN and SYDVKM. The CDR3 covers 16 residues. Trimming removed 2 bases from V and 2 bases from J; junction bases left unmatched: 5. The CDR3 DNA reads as TGTGCCAGCAGTTTACTCGTACTAGCGGGAGCCTACGAGCAGTACTTC. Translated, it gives CASSLLVLAGAYEQYF.

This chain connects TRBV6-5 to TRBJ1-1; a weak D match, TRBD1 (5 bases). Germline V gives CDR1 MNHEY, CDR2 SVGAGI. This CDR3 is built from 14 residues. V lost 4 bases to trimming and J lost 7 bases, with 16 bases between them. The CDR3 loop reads CASSSIRETVEAFF. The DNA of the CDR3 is TGTGCCAGCAGTTCAATTCGAGAGACAGTTGAAGCTTTCTTT.

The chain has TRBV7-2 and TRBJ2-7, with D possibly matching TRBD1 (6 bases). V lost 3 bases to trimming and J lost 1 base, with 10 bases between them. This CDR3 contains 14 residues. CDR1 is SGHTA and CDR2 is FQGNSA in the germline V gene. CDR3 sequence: CASSFWTDSYEQYF. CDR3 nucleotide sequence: TGTGCCAGCAGCTTCTGGACAGATTCCTACGAGCAGTACTTC.

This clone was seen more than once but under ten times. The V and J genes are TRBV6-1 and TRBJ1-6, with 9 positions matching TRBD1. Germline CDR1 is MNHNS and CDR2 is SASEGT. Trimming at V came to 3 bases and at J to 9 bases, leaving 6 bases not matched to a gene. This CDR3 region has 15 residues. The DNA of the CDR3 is TGTGCCAGCAGTGACTCCGGGACAGGGAGTTCACCCCTCCACTTT. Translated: CASSDSGTGSSPLHF.

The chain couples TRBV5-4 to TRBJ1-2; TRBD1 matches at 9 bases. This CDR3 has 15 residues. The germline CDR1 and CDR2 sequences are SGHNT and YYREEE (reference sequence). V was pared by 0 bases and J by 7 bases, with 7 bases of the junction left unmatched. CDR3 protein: CASSLEAGDRVGYTF. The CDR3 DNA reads TGTGCCAGCAGCTTGGAGGCCGGGGACAGGGTTGGCTACACCTTC.

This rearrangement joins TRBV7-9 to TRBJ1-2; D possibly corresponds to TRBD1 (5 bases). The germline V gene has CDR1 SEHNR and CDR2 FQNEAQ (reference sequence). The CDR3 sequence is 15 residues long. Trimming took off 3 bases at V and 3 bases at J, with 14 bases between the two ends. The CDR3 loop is CASSFSYGGDYGYTF. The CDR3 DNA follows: TGTGCCAGCAGCTTTTCATACGGGGGGGACTATGGCTACACCTTC. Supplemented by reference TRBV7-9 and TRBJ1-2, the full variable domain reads DTGVSQNPRHKITKRGQNVTFRCDPISEHNRLYWYRQTLGQGPEFLTYFQNEAQLEKSRLLSDRFSAERPKGSFSTLEIQRTEQGDSAMYLCASSFSYGGDYGYTFGSGTRLTVV.

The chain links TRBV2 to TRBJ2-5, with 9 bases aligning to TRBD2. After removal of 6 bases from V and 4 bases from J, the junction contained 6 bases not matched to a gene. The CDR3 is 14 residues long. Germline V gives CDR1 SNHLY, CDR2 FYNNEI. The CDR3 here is CASRDLSGGETQYF. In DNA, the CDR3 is TGTGCCAGCAGGGACCTTAGCGGGGGAGAGACCCAGTACTTC.

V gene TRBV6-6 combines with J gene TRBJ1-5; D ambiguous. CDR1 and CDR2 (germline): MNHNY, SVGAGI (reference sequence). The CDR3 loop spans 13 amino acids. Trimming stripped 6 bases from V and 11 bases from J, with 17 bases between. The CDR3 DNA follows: TGTGCCAGCAGCTCCCTCCGGGGTCAAGCCCAGCATTTT. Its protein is CASSSLRGQAQHF.

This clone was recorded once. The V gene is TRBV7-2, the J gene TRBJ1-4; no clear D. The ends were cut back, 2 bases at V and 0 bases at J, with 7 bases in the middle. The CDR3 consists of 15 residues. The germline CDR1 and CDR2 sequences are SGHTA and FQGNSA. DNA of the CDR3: TGTGCCAGCAGCTTACAGCGTGCAACTAATGAAAAACTGTTTTTT. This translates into CASSLQRATNEKLFF.

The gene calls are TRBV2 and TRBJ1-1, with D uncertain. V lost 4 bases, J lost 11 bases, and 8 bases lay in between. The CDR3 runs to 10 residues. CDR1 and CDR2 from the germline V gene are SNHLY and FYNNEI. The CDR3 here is CASSGPGAFF. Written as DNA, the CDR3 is TGTGCCAGCAGTGGCCCGGGTGCTTTCTTT.

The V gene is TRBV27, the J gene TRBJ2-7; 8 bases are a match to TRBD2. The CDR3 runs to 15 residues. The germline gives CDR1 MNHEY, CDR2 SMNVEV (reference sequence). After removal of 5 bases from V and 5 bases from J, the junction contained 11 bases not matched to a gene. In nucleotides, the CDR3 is TGTGCCAGCAGTACCCGGGGGGGGCGCAATCACGAGCAGTACTTC. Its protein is CASSTRGGRNHEQYF.